This T cell receptor (beta chain) originates from a study of tumor-infiltrating lymphocytes in localized non-small cell lung cancer. Assay: immunoSEQ multiplex PCR; the TCRdb copy retains only in-frame clones and omits some. The data show under 20,000 clones, approximately 79% seen once. This receptor was obtained from a human donor with non-small cell lung cancer. Sequencing used lung tumor tissue.

The CDR3 spells CASSRFPGQLNIQYF. As DNA, the CDR3 is TGTGCCAGCAGTCGTTTTCCGGGACAGCTAAACATTCAGTACTTC. The chain carries TRBV7-2 and TRBJ2-4, with TRBD1 matching 7 bases. Looked up from germline, CDR1 is SGHTA and CDR2 is FQGNSA. The trim removed 6 bases at V and 6 bases at J, leaving 11 bases unmatched. This CDR3 has 15 amino acids.